This entry concerns a single T cell receptor (beta chain). No cognate antigen has been identified for it. The record has no base qualities; no much larger clone is one base away. The collaborating institutions used their own protocols to collect whole blood in K2EDTA tubes. Collaborator samples were shipped for TCRbeta analysis as frozen whole blood, isolated PBMCs, or DNA extracted from either sample type. CDR1 and CDR2 are read off the germline V gene (reference sequence) as LGHDT and YNNKEL. The CDR3, cysteine through phenylalanine, is 14 amino acids long. Only CDR3 DNA remains: 42 bases, in frame from the first base. Compared with germline, V lacks 4 bases and J lacks 11 bases; bases without a gene match: 6. The sample is drawn from a study of blood T cell repertoires in COVID-19 (dated by TCRdb to about 2020). In the study overall: Collaborator samples came from the United States, Italy and Spain and covered acute and convalescent phases of COVID-19. The samples were drawn from the first 160 participants of the ongoing ImmuneRACE study and from 1,200 or so subjects provided by 6 global collaborators. The repertoires were made available in a free public database intended to serve as a resource for research on the immune response to SARS-CoV-2. The sample metadata nearly always contained a de-identified subject ID, COVID-19 status, age in years and sex. Where available, HLA class I and class II types were taken from metadata supplied by the sample provider and were not determined by assay-based typing. Deeply sampled blood TCRbeta repertoires from subjects exposed to, actively infected with, or recovered from COVID-19 were included in the dataset. The material from the prospective study consisted of cDNA or gDNA derived from T cells, B-cell-depleted T cells, or PBMCs.

Broader findings and caveats from the paper: Clinical and demographic metadata were provided uncurated, with the amount varying by source and participant.

TCRbeta CDR3 regions were amplified from genomic DNA using the immunoSEQ Assay, a bias-controlled multiplex PCR. From the authors' description of their analysis: The number of nucleated cells in each sample was estimated from the amplification of reference gene primers within the assay. Sequence reads were collapsed and filtered to measure the absolute abundance of every unique TCRbeta CDR3 rearrangement. Productive Simpson clonality was computed per sample as the square root of Simpson's diversity index over productive rearrangements. The table comes from immuneACCESS by way of TCRdb, which keeps in-frame sequences with V and J called. Part of the clones is missing from these tables; in studies checked, under half for an unresolved V gene and the rest for unknown reasons. V, J and clone size derive from that table, while D and trimming were established from the DNA sequence. The sample table holds some 110,000 clones, of which roughly 86% were seen once. The ten largest clonotypes hold 3.5% to 4.5% of the sample.

The rearranged chain carries TRBV3-1 (or the pseudogene TRBV3-2) and TRBJ1-4, with TRBD1 matching 11 junction bases. The specimen sequenced was peripheral blood. The receptor was isolated from a man aged 35 to 55 with acute or convalescent COVID-19. Read as DNA, the sequence is TGTGCCAGCAGCCCCGGACAGGGGGCATGGAAACTGTTTTTT. The translation is CASSPGQGAWKLFF.